The 30 T cell receptor beta chains below all came from one sample that was sequenced in a study of blood T cell repertoires in COVID-19. Here immunoSEQ multiplex PCR was the method, and the copy in TCRdb shows in-frame clones only, minus some. The table records about 150,000 clones, 84% of them present only once. The sequencing sample was made of PBMCs or T cells enriched from blood (not recorded which). All receptors derive from a woman between 45 and 65 years old who had recovered from COVID-19.

The chain is built from TRBV11-3 and TRBJ1-6, with D possibly TRBD1 on 5 matching bases. CDR1 and CDR2 from the germline V gene are SGHNT and YENEEA. The germline V and J ends were trimmed by 1 base and 7 bases, with 8 bases remaining between them. The CDR3 spans 14 residues. The CDR3 bases are TGTGCCAGCAGCTTAGCGCAGGGAAATTCACCCCTCCACTTT. Residues: CASSLAQGNSPLHF.

The chain is built from TRBV28 and TRBJ1-4; D perhaps matches TRBD1 (6 bases). The CDR3 totals 15 residues. The germline gives CDR1 MDHEN, CDR2 SYDVKM. V was trimmed by 5 bases and J by 10 bases, leaving 20 bases between them. In nucleotides, the CDR3 is TGTGCCAGCAGTCAAGGGACAAGTAGGCTTGGAAAACTGTTTTTT. Translation: CASSQGTSRLGKLFF.

This clone was seen a handful of times. The rearrangement joins TRBV28 to TRBJ2-7, with TRBD1 matching 7 bases. Germline lookup yields CDR1 MDHEN and CDR2 SYDVKM. After removal of 6 bases from V and 2 bases from J, the junction contained 7 bases not matched to a gene. The CDR3 is 14 amino acids. DNA of the CDR3: TGTGCCAGCAGGAAAAACAGGGGAACCTACGAGCAGTACTTC. Protein sequence: CASRKNRGTYEQYF.

The chain recombines TRBV6-5 with TRBJ1-5; D unclear. Germline CDR1 and CDR2: MNHEY and SVGAGI. The CDR3 is 13 residues long. V lost 7 bases to trimming and J lost 4 bases, with 11 bases between them. CDR3 sequence (DNA): TGTGCCAGCACCCCGCGGGGAAATCAGCCCCAGCATTTT. Amino acid sequence: CASTPRGNQPQHF.

This clone was seen a single time. The chain joins TRBV6-5 to TRBJ1-6, with D perhaps matching TRBD1 (5 bases). Germline assignment: CDR1 MNHEY and CDR2 SVGAGI. The CDR3 is 15 amino acids. V was shortened by 6 bases and J by 8 bases, with 17 bases between the two germline ends. The CDR3 protein is CASSRIPTGYSPLHF. CDR3 DNA sequence: TGTGCCAGCAGCCGAATCCCTACAGGCTATTCACCCCTCCACTTT.

This clone occurred a few times. This chain joins TRBV7-8 and TRBJ1-5; 8 bases line up with TRBD1. This CDR3 has 16 residues. V lost 0 bases and J lost 4; bases outside the gene matches: 5. Germline loops: CDR1 SGHVS, CDR2 FQNEAQ. In DNA, the CDR3 is TGTGCCAGCAGCTTAGCGGGCGGACAGGGTAATCAGCCCCAGCATTTT. Translating it yields CASSLAGGQGNQPQHF.

The CDR3 protein is CASSQTSRGTQYF. The CDR3 DNA follows: TGTGCCAGCAGCCAGACTAGCCGGGGTACGCAGTATTTT. The rearrangement uses TRBV11-2 and TRBJ2-3, with TRBD2 identical over 7 bases. The CDR3 contains 13 residues. V lost 5 bases, J lost 8 bases, and 7 bases stayed unmatched. Per the germline V gene, CDR1 is SGHAT and CDR2 is FQNNGV.

This clone was counted between two and nine times. The chain couples TRBV4-2 to TRBJ1-2; the D gene is possibly TRBD1 (5 bases). CDR3 length: 14 residues. Between the trimmed V and J ends, which lost 2 bases and 4 bases, there was a span of 11 bases. CDR1 LGHNA and CDR2 YNFKEQ come from the germline V gene. CDR3 in amino acids: CASSQKDSGYGYTF. The CDR3 DNA sequence: TGTGCCAGCAGCCAAAAAGACAGTGGCTATGGCTACACCTTC.

The chain employs TRBV7-6 and TRBJ2-2, with D perhaps being TRBD1 or TRBD2 (7 bases each). The length of the CDR3 is 14 residues. Deletions cut 10 bases from V and 4 bases from J, with 16 bases between. In germline, CDR1 is SGHVS, CDR2 FNYEAQ. This CDR3 reads CATREGAGTGELFF. DNA of the CDR3: TGTGCCACCAGGGAGGGGGCGGGCACCGGGGAGCTGTTTTTT. The whole variable domain, filled in from reference TRBV7-6 and TRBJ2-2, reads GAGVSQSPRYKVTKRGQDVALRCDPISGHVSLYWYRQALGQGPEFLTYFNYEAQQDKSGLPNDRFSAERPEGSISTLTIQRTEQRDSAMYRCATREGAGTGELFFGEGSRLTVL.

The chain combines TRBV5-4 with TRBJ2-3, with 9 bases matching TRBD2. V was clipped by 6 bases and J by 6 bases; unmatched bases: 11. The CDR3 runs to 15 residues. In germline, CDR1 is SGHNT, CDR2 YYREEE (reference sequence). CDR3 bases: TGTGCCAGCAACCAAGCGGGAGGTTCCATTGATACGCAGTATTTT. It is translated as CASNQAGGSIDTQYF.

The J gene is TRBJ2-3, the V gene TRBV5-8, with TRBD2 matching 11 bases. This CDR3 region has 17 residues. Germline V gene data show CDR1 as SGHTS and CDR2 as YDEGEE. Unmatched junction bases numbered 12, after V lost 4 bases and J lost 5 bases. The CDR3: CASSPSKTSGGGDTQYF. The DNA for the CDR3 is TGTGCCAGCAGCCCCTCCAAAACTAGCGGGGGCGGAGATACGCAGTATTTT. Full variable domain (outside the CDR3, taken from reference TRBV5-8 and TRBJ2-3): EAGVTQSPTHLIKTRGQQATLRCSPISGHTSVYWYQQALGLGLQFLLWYDEGEERNRGNFPPRFSGRQFPNYSSELNVNALELEDSALYLCASSPSKTSGGGDTQYFGPGTRLTVL.

This clone was seen a single time. The chain combines TRBV7-6 with TRBJ2-5; TRBD2 matches at 9 bases. With 6 bases clipped from V and 5 bases from J, the junction kept 10 bases outside the gene matches. In germline, CDR1 is SGHVS, CDR2 FNYEAQ. CDR3 length equals 15 residues. CDR3 nucleotide sequence: TGTGCCAGCAGTTTCTCGGCGGGGGGGCCTGAGACCCAGTACTTC. Translated: CASSFSAGGPETQYF.

This rearrangement joins TRBV6-5 to TRBJ2-7; tentatively, D is TRBD1 (5 bases). Deletions cut 7 bases from V and 0 bases from J, with 13 bases between. Per germline, CDR1 MNHEY and CDR2 SVGAGI. This CDR3 spans 14 amino acids. This chain's CDR3 is CASNKGFSSYEQYF. The CDR3 nucleotides read TGTGCCAGCAACAAGGGGTTCAGCTCCTACGAGCAGTACTTC.

This chain connects TRBV4-2 to TRBJ1-2; D not resolved. This CDR3 is 14 amino acids long. V lost 1 base and J lost 4, with 10 bases in between. Germline V gene lookup returns CDR1 LGHNA and CDR2 YNFKEQ. In DNA form, the CDR3 reads TGTGCCAGCAGCCAAGTGCTACAGCCCTATGGCTACACCTTC. This encodes CASSQVLQPYGYTF.

The rearrangement links TRBV18 to TRBJ1-3, with TRBD1 matching over 9 bases. V shed 5 bases and J 1 base; nucleotides not matched to a gene: 3. The CDR3 contains 15 residues. Looked up from germline, CDR1 is KGHSH and CDR2 is LQKENI. The CDR3 DNA follows: TGTGCCAGCTCAGCGGGGACAGGGTCTGGAAACACCATATATTTT. The encoded protein is CASSAGTGSGNTIYF.

This rearrangement joins TRBV2 to TRBJ2-2, with 8 positions matching TRBD1. V was clipped by 4 bases and J by 1 base; unmatched bases: 5. The CDR3 spans 16 residues. Germline assignment: CDR1 SNHLY and CDR2 FYNNEI. The CDR3 here is CASSVAGTGNTGELFF. The CDR3 bases are TGTGCCAGCAGTGTTGCCGGGACAGGGAACACCGGGGAGCTGTTTTTT. Filled out from reference TRBV2 and TRBJ2-2, the complete variable domain reads EPEVTQTPSHQVTQMGQEVILRCVPISNHLYFYWYRQILGQKVEFLVSFYNNEISEKSEIFDDQFSVERPDGSNFTLKIRSTKLEDSAMYFCASSVAGTGNTGELFFGEGSRLTVL.

V is TRBV7-3 and J is TRBJ2-2; 9 bases map to TRBD2. V was clipped by 7 bases and J by 1 base; unmatched bases: 1. The CDR3 extends over 14 amino acids. Germline CDR1 and CDR2: SGHTA and FQGTGA. The CDR3 spells CASKAGGNTGELFF. The CDR3, as DNA: TGTGCCAGCAAAGCGGGGGGGAACACCGGGGAGCTGTTTTTT.

The DNA of the CDR3 is TGCGCCAGCAGCATTAGCCCGGGACACACATATACTGGAAACACCATATATTTT. This gives the protein CASSISPGHTYTGNTIYF. V is TRBV10-1 and J is TRBJ1-3; a weak D match, TRBD1 (6 bases). Germline CDR1 is WNHNN and CDR2 is SYGVQD (reference sequence). CDR3 size: 18 residues. V lost 6 bases and J lost 2, with 23 bases in between.

This chain uses TRBV20-1 with TRBJ2-1; 12 positions agree with TRBD2. The CDR3 extends over 15 amino acids. J was trimmed by 8 bases and V by 3 bases; bases with no gene match: 8. Per germline, CDR1 DFQATT and CDR2 SNEGSKA (reference sequence). The CDR3 loop reads CSASAPSGGADEQFF. For the CDR3, the DNA is TGCAGTGCTAGTGCGCCTAGCGGGGGGGCCGATGAGCAGTTCTTC.

The rearrangement joins TRBV19 to TRBJ2-1, with TRBD2 matching over 9 bases. Germline CDR1 reads LNHDA; CDR2 reads SQIVND (reference sequence). CDR3 size: 15 residues. Trimming at V came to 1 base and at J to 5 bases, leaving 3 bases not matched to a gene. The CDR3 nucleotides read TGTGCCAGTAGTATAGCCCTAGCGGGACACAATGAGCAGTTCTTC. This codes for CASSIALAGHNEQFF. Filled out from reference TRBV19 and TRBJ2-1, the complete variable domain reads DGGITQSPKYLFRKEGQNVTLSCEQNLNHDAMYWYRQDPGQGLRLIYYSQIVNDFQKGDIAEGYSVSREKKESFPLTVTSAQKNPTAFYLCASSIALAGHNEQFFGPGTRLTVL.

The chain employs TRBV24-1 and TRBJ2-1, with 7 bases lining up with TRBD2. The CDR3 is 13 amino acids. V trimming: 9 bases; J trimming: 1 base; junction bases outside the gene matches: 2. Germline V gene lookup returns CDR1 KGHDR and CDR2 SFDVKD. This CDR3 reads CATGGESYNEQFF. The CDR3, as DNA: TGTGCCACCGGGGGGGAATCCTACAATGAGCAGTTCTTC.

This chain joins TRBV19 and TRBJ2-3; TRBD1 matches at 8 bases. Germline CDR1 LNHDA, CDR2 SQIVND (reference sequence). The CDR3 is 17 amino acids. J was trimmed by 6 bases and V by 0 bases; bases with no gene match: 11. Here the CDR3 reads CASSIDRPGQELDTQYF. The CDR3 coding sequence is TGTGCCAGTAGTATAGATCGGCCGGGACAGGAACTTGATACGCAGTATTTT.

V usage is TRBV5-1 and J usage is TRBJ2-1, with a possible D match to TRBD2 (6 bases). The CDR3 consists of 18 residues. Trimming stripped 0 bases from V and 3 bases from J, with 19 bases between. Germline assignment: CDR1 SGHRS and CDR2 YFSETQ. In nucleotides, the CDR3 is TGCGCCAGCAGCTTGGACCAGATGCGGGGAAGTAGCTACAATGAGCAGTTCTTC. This translates into CASSLDQMRGSSYNEQFF.

The chain combines TRBV19 with TRBJ1-2, with unresolved D. Between the trimmed V and J ends, which lost 1 base and 7 bases, there was a span of 10 bases. This CDR3 has 13 amino acids. CDR1 is LNHDA, CDR2 SQIVND, per germline (reference sequence). CDR3 DNA: TGTGCCAGTAGTATAGGAGGCAGAGGTGGCTACACCTTC. Translating gives CASSIGGRGGYTF.

J is TRBJ2-6 and V is TRBV3-1 (or the pseudogene TRBV3-2); D remains ambiguous. Germline assignment: CDR1 LGHDT and CDR2 YNNKEL (reference sequence). Trimming pared 1 base from V and 4 bases from J, leaving 8 bases between. This CDR3 contains 15 residues. The CDR3: CASSQGLAGANVLTF. The DNA for the CDR3 is TGTGCCAGCAGCCAAGGACTTGCCGGGGCCAACGTCCTGACTTTC.

The gene calls are TRBV19 and TRBJ2-1, with 9 bases fitting TRBD1. Per germline, CDR1 LNHDA and CDR2 SQIVND (reference sequence). CDR3 length: 14 amino acids. V shed 7 bases, J shed 9 bases, and the junction held 10 bases outside the gene matches. CDR3: CASIGTGQSGEQFF. CDR3 bases: TGTGCCAGTATTGGGACAGGGCAATCGGGTGAGCAGTTCTTC.

The chain uses TRBV28 and TRBJ2-7; tentative D call: TRBD1 (6 bases). The V end was cut by 8 bases, the J end by 5 bases, with 10 bases between. The V gene's germline CDR1 is MDHEN and CDR2 SYDVKM. This CDR3 is 11 amino acids long. Written as DNA, the CDR3 is TGTGCCAGCCTTACAGGGAACGAGCAGTACTTC. Protein sequence: CASLTGNEQYF.

CDR3 amino acids: CASSPSDYNYEQYF. The CDR3 DNA reads as TGTGCCAGCTCACCATCAGATTACAACTACGAGCAGTACTTC. The gene calls are TRBV18 and TRBJ2-7; D not resolved. CDR1 is KGHSH and CDR2 is LQKENI in the germline V gene. The V and J ends lost 2 bases and 3 bases respectively, with 11 bases between them. The CDR3 is 14 amino acids. Full variable domain (rest looked up from reference TRBV18 and TRBJ2-7): NAGVMQNPRHLVRRRGQEARLRCSPMKGHSHVYWYRQLPEEGLKFMVYLQKENIIDESGMPKERFSAEFPKEGPSILRIQQVVRGDSAAYFCASSPSDYNYEQYFGPGTRLTVT.

The V gene is TRBV24-1, the J gene TRBJ1-2; D ambiguous. The CDR3 has 12 residues. V lost 8 bases to trimming and J lost 8 bases, with 14 bases between them. CDR1 is KGHDR, CDR2 SFDVKD, per germline. CDR3 sequence: CATKGSAGGYTF. CDR3 nucleotides: TGTGCCACCAAAGGGAGCGCAGGAGGCTACACCTTC.

This clone showed up just a few times. The genes are TRBV4-1 and TRBJ1-6, with D maybe TRBD1 (6 bases). The CDR3 contains 16 residues. Between the trimmed V and J ends, which lost 1 base and 9 bases, there was a span of 16 bases. The germline V gene encodes CDR1 MGHRA and CDR2 YSYEKL. This CDR3 is CASSQVTGWAISPLHF. The CDR3 coding sequence is TGCGCCAGCAGCCAAGTTACAGGGTGGGCAATTTCACCCCTCCACTTT.